This record looks at one T cell receptor (beta chain) sequence and its context. This sample is drawn from a study of cytomegalovirus exposure and HLA in healthy donors. The assay was immunoSEQ multiplex PCR, and TCRdb's table has in-frame clones only and misses some. Of approximately 76,000 clones listed, approximately 93% are singletons. With V trimmed by 3 bases and J by 0 bases, 3 bases remained unmatched. The CDR3 extends over 15 amino acids. Germline V gene lookup returns CDR1 SGHTA and CDR2 FQGNSA. Sequencing was carried out using PBMCs. The V and J genes are TRBV7-2 and TRBJ2-5, with 8 nucleotides matching TRBD2. This sequence was found in a woman under 30 in good health and CMV-seropositive. Here the CDR3 DNA reads TGTGCCAGCAGCTTTCAGCGGGGGTACCAAGAGACCCAGTACTTC. It is translated as CASSFQRGYQETQYF.